The rows below give T cell receptor beta chains drawn from one sample of a study of CD4 T cells in relation to SARS-CoV-2 and coronaviruses. The table came from immunoSEQ multiplex PCR; TCRdb's copy has only in-frame clones and leaves some out. Of some 19,000 clones listed, around 80% are singletons. These receptors have no known antigen. Sequences were obtained from CD4+ T cells from PBMCs, cultured in vitro. These receptors all stem from a human donor in good health. Both conserved end residues are part of each CDR3. Fields, in order: V gene, J gene, CDR3 protein.

>TRBV27|TRBJ2-5
CASSFGQVGVETQYF
>TRBV10-3|TRBJ1-3
CAISEGVGVNSSGNTIYF
>TRBV2|TRBJ1-4
CASSAQGEYEKLFF
>TRBV5-1|TRBJ1-5
CASSADGALNQPQHF
>TRBV29-1|TRBJ1-2
CSVEGGDYGYTF
>TRBV6-5|TRBJ2-5
CASSTLAGKQETQYF
>TRBV9|TRBJ2-1
CASSTGTSGVPVFF
>TRBV9|TRBJ2-2
CASSVAGGRGGELFF
>TRBV7-6|TRBJ2-3
CASSLAPSEDTQYF
>TRBV9|TRBJ2-2
CASSVVGELGELLF
>TRBV6-1|TRBJ1-2
CASSEGDGLGYTF
>TRBV7-3|TRBJ1-6
CASSLRGQAGSPLHF
>TRBV7-9|TRBJ2-1
CASTPAGTTTADEQFF
>TRBV7-8|TRBJ2-2
CASSLVSVNTGELFF
>TRBV10-3|TRBJ2-7
CAISESGTPWEQYF
>TRBV7-2|TRBJ1-1
CASSLETGGTEAFF
>TRBV2|TRBJ2-1
CASSEGRGEQFF
>TRBV29-1|TRBJ2-7
CSVGPGQGSYEQYF
>TRBV12-3/TRBV12-4|TRBJ2-5
CASSIISETQYF
>TRBV30|TRBJ2-3
CAWSGLAGFTDTQYF
>TRBV29-1|TRBJ2-3
CSVEQGQRSTDTQYF
>TRBV9|TRBJ1-4
CASSVAPTTNEKLFF
>TRBV7-2|TRBJ1-1
CASSLDFQAMNTEAFF
>TRBV27|TRBJ2-1
CASRSLGTEEYNEQFF
>TRBV19|TRBJ2-3
CASTMTSGTDTQYF
>TRBV27|TRBJ2-7
CASRRAGGWYEQYF
>TRBV11-2|TRBJ2-1
CASSLGLALGNEQFF
>TRBV7-2|TRBJ2-7
CASSLVAAGTSGFYEQYF
>TRBV5-5|TRBJ2-7
CASSFLDEQYF
>TRBV5-1|TRBJ2-7
CASSLAGGTSSYEQYF
>TRBV4-3|TRBJ2-2
CASSQELTGELFF
>TRBV5-4|TRBJ1-1
CASSLDLGLTEAFF
>TRBV5-1|TRBJ1-1
CASSLRGRNTEAFF
>TRBV3-1/TRBV3-2|TRBJ2-1
CASSQGLGGNEQFF
>TRBV19|TRBJ1-5
CASSIDRGDSNQPQHF
>TRBV6-5|TRBJ1-1
CASSPNPGNTEAFF
>TRBV2|TRBJ2-7
CASSEQGARSYEQYF
>TRBV2|TRBJ1-2
CASSPRTGSEGYTF
>TRBV30|TRBJ1-3
CAWERENTIYF
>TRBV19|TRBJ2-5
CASSRTTGDETQYF
>TRBV28|TRBJ2-3
CASSFRLAGGRNTQYF
>TRBV7-2|TRBJ2-2
CASSLFASGGATGELFF
>TRBV4-2|TRBJ1-2
CASSQDRSGTVANYGYTF
>TRBV11-2|TRBJ2-7
CASSLVGQGSHEQYF
>TRBV19|TRBJ2-7
CASSIGGPAGGIYEQYF
>TRBV11-1|TRBJ2-7
CASRWQRGYEQYF
>TRBV4-1|TRBJ2-2
CASSQGTVYTGELFF
>TRBV28|TRBJ2-1
CASRHRRLAGGGNEQFF
>TRBV11-2|TRBJ1-1
CASSLVRDRFMNTEAFF
>TRBV7-2|TRBJ2-7
CASSSPASGHEQYF
>TRBV29-1|TRBJ1-1
CSASRDRGLNTEAFF
>TRBV5-8|TRBJ1-5
CASIEVTAVNQPQHF
>TRBV25-1|TRBJ1-3
CASIGGNGNTIYF
>TRBV10-3|TRBJ2-3
CAISDQAGGPSTDTQYF